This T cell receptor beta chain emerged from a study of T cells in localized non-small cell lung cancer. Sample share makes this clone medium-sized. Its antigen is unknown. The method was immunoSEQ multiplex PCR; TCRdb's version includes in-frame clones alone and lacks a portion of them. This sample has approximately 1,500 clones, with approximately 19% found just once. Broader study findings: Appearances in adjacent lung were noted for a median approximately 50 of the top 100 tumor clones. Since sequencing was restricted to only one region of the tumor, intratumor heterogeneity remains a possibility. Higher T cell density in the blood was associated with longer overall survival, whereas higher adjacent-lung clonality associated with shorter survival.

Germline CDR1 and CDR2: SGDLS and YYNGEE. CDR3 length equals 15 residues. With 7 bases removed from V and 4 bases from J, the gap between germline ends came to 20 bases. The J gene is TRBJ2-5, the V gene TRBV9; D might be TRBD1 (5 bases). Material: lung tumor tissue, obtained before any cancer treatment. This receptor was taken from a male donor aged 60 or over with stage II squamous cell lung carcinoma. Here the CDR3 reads CASDTGAETLETQYF. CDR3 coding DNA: TGTGCCAGCGACACAGGTGCCGAGACCTTAGAGACCCAGTACTTC.